The entry that follows covers one T cell receptor (beta chain) sequence. Some clones are missing from TCRdb's copy, which holds only in-frame ones; the method was immunoSEQ multiplex PCR. Among more than 250,000 clones listed, approximately 86% were seen once. Participants were aged roughly 18 to 100 years from approximately 25 US areas. The data stem from a study of blood T cell repertoires in COVID-19. Background on the study: PBMCs, B-cell-depleted T cells, or T cells provided the cDNA or gDNA that made up the material.

Trimming shortened V by 5 bases and J by 4 bases, and 18 bases separated the two germline ends. Germline loops: CDR1 MNHEY, CDR2 SVGEGT. There are 16 residues in the CDR3. This clonotype was obtained from a woman between 18 and 30 years old who had recovered from COVID-19. This chain connects TRBV6-2 or TRBV6-3 to TRBJ2-1; weak D call: TRBD2 (6 bases). Sequencing used PBMCs or T cells enriched from blood (not recorded which). The CDR3 coding sequence is TGTGCCAGCAGTCATCGGCTAGCGATCGGGTACAATGAGCAGTTCTTC. This codes for CASSHRLAIGYNEQFF.